Each of the 2 T cell receptor beta chains below was sequenced from the same sample in a study of T cell repertoires in cytomegalovirus infection. The antigens these receptors bind are not known. One entry per CDR3 protein, called by TCRdb with MiXCR from the reads. Of about 830,000 distinct CDR3 sequences listed, roughly 33% are singletons. The starting material was cultured CD8+ T cells from PBMCs, obtained from culture after CMV antigen stimulation. These receptors were taken from a human donor in good health (CMV status not recorded). Some clones in this sample may be carry-over from other donors' samples.

This clonotype was found a few times. The CDR3 is CASSPRGPGQGAFF. The CDR3 coding sequence is TGTGCCAGCAGCCCTCGGGGACCGGGACAGGGAGCTTTCTTT. The chain joins TRBV2 to TRBJ1-1, with TRBD1 matching 9 bases. CDR1 is SNHLY and CDR2 is FYNNEI in the germline V gene. The CDR3 is made up of 14 amino acids. The J segment lost 10 bases and the V segment lost 6 bases, leaving 12 bases of the junction unmatched. The full variable domain, rest sourced from reference TRBV2 and TRBJ1-1, is EPEVTQTPSHQVTQMGQEVILRCVPISNHLYFYWYRQILGQKVEFLVSFYNNEISEKSEIFDDQFSVERPDGSNFTLKIRSTKLEDSAMYFCASSPRGPGQGAFFGQGTRLTVV.

This clonotype was counted a few times. The chain links TRBV27 to TRBJ1-5, with TRBD1 as a possible D gene (6 bases). Germline-derived CDR1 and CDR2 are MNHEY and SMNVEV (reference sequence). The germline V and J ends were trimmed by 6 bases and 6 bases, with 21 bases remaining between them. The CDR3 runs 16 residues. The CDR3 DNA reads TGTGCCAGCAGGTTTACCACACAGGGTTGGGGTCAGCCCCAGCATTTT. Translated: CASRFTTQGWGQPQHF.